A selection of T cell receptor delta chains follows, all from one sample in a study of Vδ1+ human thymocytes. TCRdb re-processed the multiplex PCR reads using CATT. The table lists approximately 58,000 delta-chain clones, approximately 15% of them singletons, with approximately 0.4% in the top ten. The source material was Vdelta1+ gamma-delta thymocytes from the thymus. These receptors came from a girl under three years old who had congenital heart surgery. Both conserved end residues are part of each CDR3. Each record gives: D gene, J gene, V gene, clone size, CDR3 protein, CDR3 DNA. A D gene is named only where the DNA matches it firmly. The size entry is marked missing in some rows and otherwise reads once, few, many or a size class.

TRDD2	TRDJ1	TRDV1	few	CALGSPSYFKLHNRTRSYTDKLIF	TGTGCTCTTGGGTCCCCTTCCTACTTCAAACTCCATAACCGGACGCGTTCGTACACCGATAAACTCATCTTT
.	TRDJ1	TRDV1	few	CALGELVHLSGVWGYLGTDKLIF	TGTGCTCTTGGGGAACTGGTCCACCTTAGTGGGGTCTGGGGCTACTTGGGGACCGATAAACTCATCTTT
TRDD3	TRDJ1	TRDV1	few	CALGATAFTGGYDTDKLIF	TGTGCTCTTGGGGCAACGGCCTTCACAGGGGGATACGACACCGATAAACTCATCTTT
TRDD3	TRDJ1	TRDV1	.	CALGILSHALGDTLYTDKLIF	TGTGCTCTTGGGATCCTTTCCCACGCGCTGGGGGATACATTGTACACCGATAAACTCATCTTT
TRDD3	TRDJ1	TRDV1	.	CALGGTNPKKPYWGTTDKLIF	TGTGCTCTTGGGGGAACGAACCCTAAGAAGCCGTACTGGGGGACCACCGATAAACTCATCTTT
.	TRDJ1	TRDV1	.	CALGELSSHFVLGLADKLIF	TGTGCTCTTGGGGAACTATCTTCCCACTTTGTACTGGGCCTGGCCGATAAACTCATCTTT
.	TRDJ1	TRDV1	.	CALGDYARYQSSRTHEDKLIF	TGTGCTCTTGGGGACTACGCCCGATACCAATCTAGTCGGACCCACGAAGATAAACTCATCTTT
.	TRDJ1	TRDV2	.	CACDTVHIGGHEYTDKLIF	TGTGCCTGTGACACCGTTCATATCGGGGGCCATGAGTACACCGATAAACTCATCTTT
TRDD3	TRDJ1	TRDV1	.	CALGESFPIVLGGPDKLIF	TGTGCTCTTGGGGAATCATTTCCTATCGTACTGGGGGGCCCCGATAAACTCATCTTT
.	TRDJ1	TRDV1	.	CALGEGGWGTDKLIF	TGTGCTCTTGGGGAAGGAGGTTGGGGAACCGATAAACTCATCTTT
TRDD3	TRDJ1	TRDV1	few	CALGDPGRGIRGYTDKLIF	TGTGCTCTTGGGGACCCGGGACGGGGGATACGAGGGTACACCGATAAACTCATCTTT
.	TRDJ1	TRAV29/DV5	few	CSVLLCSKRGKRGDQIGPYTDKLIF	.
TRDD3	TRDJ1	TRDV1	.	CALGGPLPTCWGIHGFTDKLIF	TGTGCTCTTGGGGGTCCGCTTCCTACGTGCTGGGGGATACATGGGTTCACCGATAAACTCATCTTT
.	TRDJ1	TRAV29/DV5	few	CAARLWRGTDKLIF	TGTGCAGCGCGCCTATGGCGGGGCACCGATAAACTCATCTTT
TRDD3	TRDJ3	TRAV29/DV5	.	CAVNTGGQSSWDTRQMFF	TGTGCAGTAAATACTGGGGGCCAGAGCAGCTGGGACACCCGACAGATGTTTTTC
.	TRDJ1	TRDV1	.	CALGELPLDLPKGLGEESTDKLIF	TGTGCTCTTGGGGAACTCCCCCTTGACCTTCCTAAAGGACTGGGGGAAGAAAGTACCGATAAACTCATCTTT
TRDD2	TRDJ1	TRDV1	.	CALGERDFLPVDKLIF	TGTGCTCTTGGGGAACGGGACTTCCTACCAGTCGATAAACTCATCTTT
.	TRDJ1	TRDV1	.	CALGENKLIF	TGTGCTCTTGGGGAAAATAAACTCATCTTT
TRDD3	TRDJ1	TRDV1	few	CALGECRLEGIRALGGINDKLIF	TGTGCTCTTGGGGAATGCCGTCTGGAGGGGATACGCGCGCTGGGGGGAATTAACGATAAACTCATCTTT
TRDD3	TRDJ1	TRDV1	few	CALGGTALLKFGGSPEAYTDKLIF	TGTGCTCTTGGGGGAACCGCCCTTCTCAAATTTGGGGGATCACCGGAGGCGTACACCGATAAACTCATCTTT